Each of the 19 T cell receptor beta chains below was sequenced from the same sample in a study of cytomegalovirus exposure and HLA in healthy donors. It was with 60 Vbeta and 13 Jbeta primers that the PCR ran. The method was immunoSEQ multiplex PCR; TCRdb's version includes in-frame clones alone and lacks a portion of them. Here the sample spans fewer than 95,000 clones, 76% being singletons. Sequenced material: PBMCs. These receptors were taken from a man in his forties in good health and CMV-seronegative.

The chain has TRBV4-3 and TRBJ1-2; no reliable D call. The V end was cut by 0 bases, the J end by 8 bases, with 10 bases between. Germline V gene lookup returns CDR1 LGHNA and CDR2 YSLEER. There are 13 residues in the CDR3. CDR3 bases: TGCGCCAGCAGCCAAGATAATGGGAGGGGCTACACCTTC. It specifies CASSQDNGRGYTF.

The chain links TRBV19 to TRBJ1-5, with a weak D call TRBD1 (6 bases). The CDR3 sequence is 15 residues long. The germline V gene encodes CDR1 LNHDA and CDR2 SQIVND (reference sequence). Trimming removed 8 bases at V and 0 bases at J, with 14 bases between. The CDR3 DNA is TGTGCCAGTCAGGGGTGGGAGAATAGCAATCAGCCCCAGCATTTT. Translation gives CASQGWENSNQPQHF.

The CDR3 protein is CASSQRTGGSDGYTF. CDR3 DNA: TGTGCCAGCAGCCAACGGACAGGGGGCTCGGACGGCTACACCTTC. The chain employs TRBV6-5 and TRBJ1-2; TRBD1 matches 11 bases. The CDR3 sequence is 15 residues long. V lost 6 bases, J lost 8 bases, and 11 bases stayed unmatched. The germline V gene encodes CDR1 MNHEY and CDR2 SVGAGI.

The V and J genes are TRBV7-2 and TRBJ2-5, with 7 bases that match TRBD1. The J call is uncertain, as TRBJ2-7 better fits the DNA end. Germline values: CDR1 SGHTA, CDR2 FQGNSA. This CDR3 comprises 17 residues. The CDR3: CASSRVPPGQSSYEQYF. The CDR3 nucleotides are TGTGCCAGCAGCAGAGTACCTCCGGGACAGAGCTCCTACGAGCAGTACTTC.

A single count supports this clone. The rearrangement links TRBV2 to TRBJ1-1; D perhaps matches TRBD1 (5 bases). Looked up from germline, CDR1 is SNHLY and CDR2 is FYNNEI. The CDR3 totals 14 residues. Trimming cost V 8 bases and J 4 bases, with 17 bases left between them. CDR3: CASRPGVGGTEAFF. In DNA form, the CDR3 reads TGTGCCAGCCGTCCGGGAGTGGGGGGCACTGAAGCTTTCTTT.

V is TRBV5-4 and J is TRBJ1-1; D remains unclear. Germline V gene sequence: CDR1 SGHNT, CDR2 YYREEE (reference sequence). This CDR3 is built from 13 residues. V was shortened by 2 bases and J by 1 base, with 6 bases between the two germline ends. Here the CDR3 reads CASSFRENTEAFF. The CDR3 DNA sequence: TGTGCCAGCAGCTTTAGAGAGAACACTGAAGCTTTCTTT.

V usage is TRBV6-5 and J usage is TRBJ2-2; 10 bases align to TRBD1. Germline-derived CDR1 and CDR2 are MNHEY and SVGAGI. The CDR3 is 15 amino acids. V lost 2 bases and J lost 6; bases outside the gene matches: 3. CDR3 sequence reads: CASSYGTGVAGELFF. The CDR3 nucleotides read TGTGCCAGCAGTTACGGGACAGGGGTGGCCGGGGAGCTGTTTTTT.

The J gene is TRBJ2-7, the V gene TRBV27; 7 bases are shared with TRBD2. CDR1 is MNHEY, CDR2 SMNVEV, per germline (reference sequence). Losses at the gene ends were 2 bases for V and 5 bases for J; bases not matched to a gene: 6. CDR3 length: 14 amino acids. In DNA, the CDR3 is TGTGCCAGCAGTTTACTAGTAGGGAGGGACGAGCAGTACTTC. Translated: CASSLLVGRDEQYF.

The chain recombines TRBV5-1 with TRBJ2-1; 10 bases fit TRBD2. Germline assignment: CDR1 SGHRS and CDR2 YFSETQ. The CDR3 has 14 residues. V dropped 6 bases and J dropped 8; count of bases not matched to a gene: 8. The CDR3, as DNA: TGCGCCAGCATAAGCGGGGGGGCGGTTCATGAGCAGTTCTTC. This encodes CASISGGAVHEQFF.

The chain links TRBV4-2 to TRBJ2-1, with D possibly TRBD2 on 5 matching bases. CDR3 length: 15 residues. Germline CDR1 is LGHNA and CDR2 is YNFKEQ. The germline V and J ends were trimmed by 0 bases and 9 bases, with 15 bases remaining between them. The CDR3 region is CASSQEQRGAGEQFF. CDR3 nucleotide sequence: TGTGCCAGCAGCCAAGAGCAACGGGGTGCGGGTGAGCAGTTCTTC.

This clone was observed a few times. The chain is built from TRBV6-1 and TRBJ2-7, with D tentatively TRBD1 (5 bases). CDR3 length: 14 residues. Germline V gene data show CDR1 as MNHNS and CDR2 as SASEGT. Trimming removed 8 bases from V and 2 bases from J, with 16 bases in between. The CDR3 sequence: CASSTQGPPYEQYF. CDR3 coding DNA: TGTGCCAGCTCTACCCAGGGCCCTCCCTACGAGCAGTACTTC.

This chain uses TRBV7-3 with TRBJ2-5; 8 bases are a match to TRBD2. Trimming took 5 bases from V and 5 from J; bases not matched to a gene: 7. Germline V CDR1 and CDR2: SGHTA, FQGTGA. The CDR3 has 14 residues. The CDR3 reads CASSPAGGEETQYF. The DNA for the CDR3 is TGTGCCAGCAGCCCCGCCGGGGGGGAGGAGACCCAGTACTTC.

This clone was seen a few times. V usage is TRBV27 and J usage is TRBJ2-2; maybe TRBD1 (6 bases). Germline V CDR1 and CDR2: MNHEY, SMNVEV (reference sequence). The CDR3 is 15 amino acids. Trimming cost V 6 bases and J 6 bases, with 17 bases left between them. The CDR3 nucleotides are TGTGCCAGCAGAGGATATACAGGGTTTGCCGGGGAGCTGTTTTTT. The encoded protein is CASRGYTGFAGELFF.

V and J are TRBV11-3 and TRBJ1-1; D is uncertain. CDR1 and CDR2 (germline): SGHNT, YENEEA. V was pared by 1 base and J by 0 bases, with 12 bases between. CDR3 length equals 16 residues. As DNA, the CDR3 is TGTGCCAGCAGCTTAGGCGGTCTGAGCATGAACACTGAAGCTTTCTTT. Translating it yields CASSLGGLSMNTEAFF.

The chain couples TRBV19 to TRBJ1-1; 7 nucleotides match TRBD1. The CDR3 is 17 residues long. Germline V CDR1 and CDR2: LNHDA, SQIVND (reference sequence). With 6 bases clipped from V and 1 base from J, the junction kept 14 bases outside the gene matches. Here the CDR3 reads CASSPDIRQGTNTEAFF. CDR3 sequence (DNA): TGTGCCAGTAGCCCGGATATTAGACAGGGCACGAACACTGAAGCTTTCTTT.

This clone was seen a single time. The chain carries TRBV30 and TRBJ1-4, with D possibly matching TRBD1 (6 bases). Trimming took off 4 bases at V and 10 bases at J, with 16 bases between the two ends. The CDR3 totals 13 residues. The germline CDR1 and CDR2 sequences are GTSNPN and SVGIG (reference sequence). The CDR3, as DNA: TGTGCCTGGAAGGACAGCGCTGTAGGAAAACTGTTTTTT. Translation: CAWKDSAVGKLFF.

The rearrangement links TRBV7-2 to TRBJ1-4, with TRBD1 matching over 7 bases. V shed 5 bases, J shed 8 bases, and the junction held 17 bases outside the gene matches. Germline assignment: CDR1 SGHTA and CDR2 FQGNSA. The CDR3 covers 17 residues. CDR3 DNA: TGTGCCAGCAGCACACGAGCGACAGGGAGCGGCGGGGAAAAACTGTTTTTT. Amino acids: CASSTRATGSGGEKLFF.

The chain carries TRBV7-2 and TRBJ2-1, with 7 positions matching TRBD1. The CDR3 is made up of 16 amino acids. The V and J ends lost 0 bases and 4 bases, in that order; junction bases with no gene match: 6. Per germline, CDR1 SGHTA and CDR2 FQGNSA. The CDR3 is CASSLAGDSPYNEQFF. The CDR3 DNA is TGTGCCAGCAGCTTAGCTGGGGACAGCCCTTACAATGAGCAGTTCTTC.

This chain links TRBV15 with TRBJ1-5, with 9 nucleotides matching TRBD1. The CDR3 has 18 residues. V dropped 9 bases and J dropped 1; count of bases not matched to a gene: 16. The germline CDR1 and CDR2 sequences are LNHNV and YYDKDF (reference sequence). The CDR3 spells CATQGGQGGKLSNQPQHF. In DNA form, the CDR3 reads TGTGCCACTCAAGGGGGACAGGGTGGAAAATTGAGCAATCAGCCCCAGCATTTT.